Listed here is a single TCR beta chain. Per the original methods: Reference gene primer amplification gave nucleated cell count estimates. Sequenced by immunoSEQ multiplex PCR; TCRdb stores in-frame clones only, minus some. V and J calls plus clone size are reproduced from that table; the DNA served to infer D and trimming. The sample contains tens of thousands of clones, 85% to 90% of which appear only once. This sample is drawn from a study of blood T cell repertoires in COVID-19. Study-level information: Acute and convalescent COVID-19 specimens originated in the United States, Italy and Spain. PBMCs, B-cell-depleted T cells, or T cells provided the cDNA or gDNA that made up the material.

The CDR3 covers 16 residues. Unmatched junction bases numbered 10, after V lost 3 bases and J lost 6 bases. CDR1 LNHDA and CDR2 SQIVND come from the germline V gene (reference sequence). What was sequenced was peripheral blood. The receptor was isolated from a woman of 80 years or more with active COVID-19. V and J are TRBV19 and TRBJ2-1, with TRBD2 matching over 8 bases. The CDR3 loop is CASSIMETSESNEQFF. CDR3 coding DNA: TGTGCCAGTAGTATTATGGAGACTAGCGAGAGCAATGAGCAGTTCTTC.